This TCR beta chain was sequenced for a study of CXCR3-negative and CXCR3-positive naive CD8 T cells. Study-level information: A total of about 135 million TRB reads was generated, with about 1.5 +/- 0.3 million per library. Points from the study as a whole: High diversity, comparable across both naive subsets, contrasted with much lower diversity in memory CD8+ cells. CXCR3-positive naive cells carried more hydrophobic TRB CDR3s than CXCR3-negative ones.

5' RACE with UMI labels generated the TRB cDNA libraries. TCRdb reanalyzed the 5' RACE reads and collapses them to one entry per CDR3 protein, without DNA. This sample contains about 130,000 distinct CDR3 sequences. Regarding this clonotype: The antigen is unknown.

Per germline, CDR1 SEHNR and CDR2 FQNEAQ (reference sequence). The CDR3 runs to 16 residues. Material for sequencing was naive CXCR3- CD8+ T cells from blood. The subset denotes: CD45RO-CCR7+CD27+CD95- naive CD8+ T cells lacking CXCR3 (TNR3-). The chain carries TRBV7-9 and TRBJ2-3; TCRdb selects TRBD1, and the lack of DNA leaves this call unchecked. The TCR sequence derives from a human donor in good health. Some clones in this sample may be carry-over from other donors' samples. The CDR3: CASSHRDRGRTDTQYF.